This TCR beta chain came from a study of T cell repertoires in cytomegalovirus infection (dated 2019 in TCRdb). Context from the whole study: Peptide stimulations targeted recently identified HLA-C-restricted CMV epitopes, whose presentation resists viral immunomodulation, together with well-studied HLA-B-restricted epitopes. Donor HLA type was relevant to the analysis, as public TCR beta signatures indicated carriage of CMV infection together with the matching HLA type. The research as a whole found: The ex vivo response was dominated by HLA-C-restricted CMV-specific TCR beta clonotypes, which also provided the single most frequent clonotype in two of eight donors. Carriers of CMV infection plus the relevant HLA type were discriminated by the cumulative frequency of public TCR beta family members in the study cohort and in an independent approximately 340-donor cohort.

Instrument on record: Illumina HiSeq 1500. The public reads were reprocessed in TCRdb via fastp at Q25 and MiXCR, keeping in-frame beta chains. Entries that share a CDR3 protein sequence are merged under the most common genes and DNA. For this sample there are about 330,000 distinct CDR3 sequences; 34% appear just once. 13% of the sample is taken by the ten largest. A few counts support this clonotype. The antigen it binds to is not known. It has no much larger one-base neighbor in the sample; base qualities were not kept. The germline V gene encodes CDR1 SGHAT and CDR2 FQNNGV. Its CDR3 holds 13 amino acids, cysteine through phenylalanine. Only CDR3 DNA remains: 39 bases, in frame from the first base. V is shortened by 8 bases, J by 7 bases, and the region joining them spans 15 bases. The treatment or condition label, as the study defines it: in vitro stimulation with specific CMV peptide epitopes to enrich CMV-specific T cells.

This receptor was taken from a human donor in good health (CMV status not recorded). Some clones in this sample may be carry-over from other donors' samples. Sequenced material: cultured PBMCs, taken from culture after CMV antigen stimulation. The rearrangement joined TRBV11-2 to TRBJ2-1, with the D gene call left open. The CDR3 reads CASGTFRGNEQFF. The nucleotide sequence reads as follows: TGTGCCAGCGGTACGTTCCGAGGTAATGAGCAGTTCTTC.